The 14 T cell receptor beta chains reported below all come from one sample, sequenced in a study of T cell responses to AZD1222 COVID-19 vaccine. Libraries were prepared by immunoSEQ multiplex PCR; TCRdb keeps only in-frame clonotypes and omits some of them. The table includes some 140,000 clones, about 90% detected once. Sequences were derived from peripheral blood, sampled on day 0 of AZD1222 vaccination. The source of these receptors is an adult in good health.

A single count supports this clone. The V gene is TRBV4-1, the J gene TRBJ2-3; 9 positions match TRBD2. V shed 1 base, J shed 4 bases, and the junction held 12 bases outside the gene matches. Germline loops: CDR1 MGHRA, CDR2 YSYEKL. This CDR3 comprises 18 residues. For the CDR3, the DNA is TGCGCCAGCAGCCAAGCCCCCGGTGGTAGCGGGAGATCAGATACGCAGTATTTT. This gives the protein CASSQAPGGSGRSDTQYF.

Only a few counts were recorded for this clone. The V gene is TRBV4-3, the J gene TRBJ1-1; D gene unclear. CDR1 is LGHNA and CDR2 is YSLEER in the germline V gene. The germline V and J ends were trimmed by 0 bases and 0 bases, with 8 bases remaining between them. This CDR3 is 15 amino acids long. CDR3 amino acids: CASSQDRVMNTEAFF. The DNA for the CDR3 is TGCGCCAGCAGCCAAGATAGGGTCATGAACACTGAAGCTTTCTTT.

The table lists this clone with a count of one. The CDR3 region has the DNA TGTGCCAGCAGCTTCTCGGGTAACACTGAAGCTTTCTTT. As protein: CASSFSGNTEAFF. The chain joins TRBV11-1 to TRBJ1-1, with D unclear. CDR1 is SGHAT, CDR2 FQDESV, per germline (reference sequence). Trimming removed 3 bases at V and 2 bases at J, with 7 bases between. The CDR3 runs 13 residues.

CDR3 loop: CASSLWGAAGVNEQFF. Written as DNA, the CDR3 is TGTGCCAGCAGCTTATGGGGGGCAGCAGGGGTAAATGAGCAGTTCTTC. V usage is TRBV7-2 and J usage is TRBJ2-1; D tentatively reads TRBD1 or TRBD2 (6 bases each). V gave up 2 bases and J gave up 7 bases, with 18 bases separating them. The germline V gene encodes CDR1 SGHTA and CDR2 FQGNSA. This CDR3 spans 16 amino acids.

The rearrangement links TRBV30 to TRBJ2-7, with a possible D match to TRBD1 (5 bases). Germline V lookup: CDR1 GTSNPN, CDR2 SVGIG (reference sequence). The CDR3 contains 12 residues. The ends were cut back, 5 bases at V and 3 bases at J, with 11 bases in the middle. CDR3 DNA sequence: TGTGCCTGGTCAGGGTTCGGCTACGAGCAGTACTTC. Amino acids: CAWSGFGYEQYF.

The table lists this clone with a few counts. The V gene is TRBV27, the J gene TRBJ2-6; maybe TRBD1 (6 bases). The CDR3 contains 17 residues. Germline V gene lookup returns CDR1 MNHEY and CDR2 SMNVEV (reference sequence). Deletions cut 3 bases from V and 0 bases from J, with 12 bases between. The CDR3 DNA reads TGTGCCAGCAGTTTCGTGGGGGCCGCCTCTGGGGCCAACGTCCTGACTTTC. This translates into CASSFVGAASGANVLTF.

The chain couples TRBV7-8 to TRBJ1-1; a weak D match, TRBD1 (5 bases). From germline, CDR1 is SGHVS and CDR2 FQNEAQ. CDR3 length equals 15 residues. Trimming removed 4 bases at V and 1 base at J, with 13 bases between. The CDR3 loop reads CASSSGTASNTEAFF. In nucleotides, the CDR3 is TGTGCCAGCAGCTCGGGGACCGCTTCGAACACTGAAGCTTTCTTT.

The chain couples TRBV7-9 to TRBJ1-4, with D perhaps TRBD1 (6 bases). The ends were cut back, 5 bases at V and 2 bases at J, with 9 bases in the middle. Per the germline V gene, CDR1 is SEHNR and CDR2 is FQNEAQ (reference sequence). CDR3 length: 14 residues. CDR3 bases: TGTGCCAGCAGCGCGGACAGCACTAATGAAAAACTGTTTTTT. As protein: CASSADSTNEKLFF. The full variable domain, in which reference TRBV7-9 and TRBJ1-4 provide the parts outside the CDR3, is DTGVSQNPRHKITKRGQNVTFRCDPISEHNRLYWYRQTLGQGPEFLTYFQNEAQLEKSRLLSDRFSAERPKGSFSTLEIQRTEQGDSAMYLCASSADSTNEKLFFGSGTQLSVL.

In nucleotides, the CDR3 is TGTGCCAGCAGCTTGTGGGGGGAAAAACTGTTTTTT. This gives the protein CASSLWGEKLFF. This chain connects TRBV5-4 to TRBJ1-4; weak D call: TRBD1 (5 bases). This CDR3 has 12 amino acids. V dropped 1 base and J dropped 8 bases, with 6 bases sitting between them. Germline-derived CDR1 and CDR2 are SGHNT and YYREEE (reference sequence).

V usage is TRBV6-5 and J usage is TRBJ1-5; 7 positions match TRBD1. Germline trimming cut 6 bases from V and 4 bases from J; bases unmatched to any gene: 9. The CDR3 contains 15 residues. The V gene's germline CDR1 is MNHEY and CDR2 SVGAGI. CDR3 in amino acids: CASRTRTGTNQPQHF. CDR3 coding DNA: TGTGCCAGCAGGACCAGGACAGGAACAAATCAGCCCCAGCATTTT.

This chain links TRBV5-6 with TRBJ2-2, with D tentatively TRBD1 (5 bases). V was clipped by 1 base and J by 6 bases, with 10 bases between them. CDR3 size: 14 residues. Germline lookup yields CDR1 SGHDT and CDR2 YYEEEE. The DNA for the CDR3 is TGTGCCAGCAGCTTGTTTAGGGGCCCCGGGGAGCTGTTTTTT. Its translation: CASSLFRGPGELFF.

This clone was counted a single time. J is TRBJ1-5 and V is TRBV18; D is undetermined. Germline-derived CDR1 and CDR2 are KGHSH and LQKENI. V lost 3 bases and J lost 0, with 6 bases in between. This CDR3 has 14 amino acids. CDR3 amino acids: CASSPKYSNQPQHF. CDR3 DNA sequence: TGTGCCAGCTCACCCAAGTATAGCAATCAGCCCCAGCATTTT. Combining the CDR3 with reference TRBV18 and TRBJ1-5 gives the whole variable domain NAGVMQNPRHLVRRRGQEARLRCSPMKGHSHVYWYRQLPEEGLKFMVYLQKENIIDESGMPKERFSAEFPKEGPSILRIQQVVRGDSAAYFCASSPKYSNQPQHFGDGTRLSIL.

The chain is built from TRBV20-1 and TRBJ1-5; unclear D gene. Germline CDR1 and CDR2: DFQATT and SNEGSKA (reference sequence). CDR3 length: 11 amino acids. The CDR3 DNA follows: TGCAGCCGTTACACGAATCAGCCCCAGCATTTT. This sequence encodes CSRYTNQPQHF.

V gene TRBV9 combines with J gene TRBJ2-7; D is unresolved. Trimming left V 2 bases short and J 0 bases short, with 9 bases between. This CDR3 contains 14 residues. Germline loops: CDR1 SGDLS, CDR2 YYNGEE. DNA for the CDR3: TGTGCCAGCAGCGTTAGGGCCAGCTCCTACGAGCAGTACTTC. It translates to CASSVRASSYEQYF. The complete variable domain, with remaining parts taken from reference TRBV9 and TRBJ2-7, reads DSGVTQTPKHLITATGQRVTLRCSPRSGDLSVYWYQQSLDQGLQFLIQYYNGEERAKGNILERFSAQQFPDLHSELNLSSLELGDSALYFCASSVRASSYEQYFGPGTRLTVT.